The entry below gives a single TCR beta chain sequence along with its context. As yet, its antigen is unknown. No patient escaped relapse after autologous stem cell transplantation, and brentuximab vedotin exposure varied. Per germline, CDR1 KGHSH and CDR2 LQKENI. The CDR3 loop spans 15 amino acids. The V end lost 3 bases, the J end lost 1 base, and 12 bases lay between the germline ends. Sequencing was performed with immunoSEQ multiplex PCR; in TCRdb, only in-frame clones are kept and a portion is missing. The sample yields under 95,000 clones, 85% to 95% seen once. The entry originates in a study of PD-1 blockade in classical Hodgkin lymphoma. Whole-study findings and limits: Undefined causes, possibly disease activity or prior therapy, underlie the repertoire differences. When nivolumab was started under 1 year after ASCT, patients were excluded. A significant rise in TCR diversity was seen by C4D1 for CD4+ cells but not for CD8+ cells. Reported baseline diversity: healthy donors highest, relapsed/refractory patients lowest.

The receptor was derived from a human donor with classical Hodgkin lymphoma. The specimen was peripheral blood mononuclear cells (PBMCs), collected at baseline. The chain uses TRBV18 and TRBJ1-1; D remains ambiguous. CDR3 sequence (DNA): TGTGCCAGCTCACCCACCCTCACACAGAACACTGAAGCTTTCTTT. It yields the protein CASSPTLTQNTEAFF.